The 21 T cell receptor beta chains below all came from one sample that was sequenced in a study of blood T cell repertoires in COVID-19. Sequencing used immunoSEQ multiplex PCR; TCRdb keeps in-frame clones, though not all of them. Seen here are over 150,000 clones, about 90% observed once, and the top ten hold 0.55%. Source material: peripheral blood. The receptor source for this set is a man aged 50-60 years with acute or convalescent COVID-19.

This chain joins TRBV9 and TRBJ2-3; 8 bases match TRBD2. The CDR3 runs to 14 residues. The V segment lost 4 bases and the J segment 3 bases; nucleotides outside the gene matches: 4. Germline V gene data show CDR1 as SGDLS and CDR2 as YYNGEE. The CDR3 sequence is CASSRLAKTDTQYF. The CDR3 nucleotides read TGTGCCAGCAGCCGACTAGCGAAAACAGATACGCAGTATTTT.

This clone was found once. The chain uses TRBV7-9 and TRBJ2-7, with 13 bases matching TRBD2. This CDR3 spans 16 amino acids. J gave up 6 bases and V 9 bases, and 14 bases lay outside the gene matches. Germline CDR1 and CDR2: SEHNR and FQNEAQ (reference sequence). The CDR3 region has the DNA TGTGCCAGTACGCCCCCCCAGACTAGCGGGAGGATCGAGCAGTACTTC. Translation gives CASTPPQTSGRIEQYF.

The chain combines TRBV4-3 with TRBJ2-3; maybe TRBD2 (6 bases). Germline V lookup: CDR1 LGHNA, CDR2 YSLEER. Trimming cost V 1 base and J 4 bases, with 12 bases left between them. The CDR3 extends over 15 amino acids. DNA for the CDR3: TGCGCCAGCAGCCAAGGCCCCCTAGCGCCAGATACGCAGTATTTT. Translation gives CASSQGPLAPDTQYF.

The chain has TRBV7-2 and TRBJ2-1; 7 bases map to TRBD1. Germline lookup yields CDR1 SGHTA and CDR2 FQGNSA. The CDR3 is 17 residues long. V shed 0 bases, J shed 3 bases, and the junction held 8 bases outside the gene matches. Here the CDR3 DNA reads TGTGCCAGCAGCTTAGCGCAAAGGGGGCCATTCTACAATGAGCAGTTCTTC. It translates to CASSLAQRGPFYNEQFF. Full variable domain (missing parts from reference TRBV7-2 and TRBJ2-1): GAGVSQSPSNKVTEKGKDVELRCDPISGHTALYWYRQSLGQGLEFLIYFQGNSAPDKSGLPSDRFSAERTGGSVSTLTIQRTQQEDSAVYLCASSLAQRGPFYNEQFFGPGTRLTVL.

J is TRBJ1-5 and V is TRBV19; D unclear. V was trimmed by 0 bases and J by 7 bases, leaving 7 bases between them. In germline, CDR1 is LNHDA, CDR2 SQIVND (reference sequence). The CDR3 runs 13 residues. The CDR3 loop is CASSIDIVQPQHF. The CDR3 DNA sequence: TGTGCCAGTAGTATAGATATCGTCCAGCCCCAGCATTTT.

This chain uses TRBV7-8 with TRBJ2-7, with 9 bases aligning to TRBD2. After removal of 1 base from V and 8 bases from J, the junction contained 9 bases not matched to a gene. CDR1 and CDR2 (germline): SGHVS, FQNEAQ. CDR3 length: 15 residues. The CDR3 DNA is TGTGCCAGCAGCTTAGGGGGGACTAGCCCCCCCCAGCAGTACGTC. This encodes CASSLGGTSPPQQYV.

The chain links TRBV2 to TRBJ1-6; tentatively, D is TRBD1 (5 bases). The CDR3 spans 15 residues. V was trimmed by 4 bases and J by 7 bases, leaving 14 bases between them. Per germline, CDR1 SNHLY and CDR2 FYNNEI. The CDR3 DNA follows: TGTGCCAGCAGTGTTCAGGGACTCGGGAATTCACCCCTCCACTTT. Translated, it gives CASSVQGLGNSPLHF.

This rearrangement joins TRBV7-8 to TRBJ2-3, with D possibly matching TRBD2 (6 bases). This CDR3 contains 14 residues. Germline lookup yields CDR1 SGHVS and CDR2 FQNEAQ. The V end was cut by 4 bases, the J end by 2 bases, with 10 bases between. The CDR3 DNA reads TGTGCCAGCAGCTCACGGGGGAACACAGATACGCAGTATTTT. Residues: CASSSRGNTDTQYF.

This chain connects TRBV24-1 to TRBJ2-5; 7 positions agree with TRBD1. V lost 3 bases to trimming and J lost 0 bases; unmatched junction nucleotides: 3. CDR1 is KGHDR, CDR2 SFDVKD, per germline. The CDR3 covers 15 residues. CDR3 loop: CATSDVQGYQETQYF. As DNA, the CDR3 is TGTGCCACCAGTGATGTACAGGGGTACCAAGAGACCCAGTACTTC.

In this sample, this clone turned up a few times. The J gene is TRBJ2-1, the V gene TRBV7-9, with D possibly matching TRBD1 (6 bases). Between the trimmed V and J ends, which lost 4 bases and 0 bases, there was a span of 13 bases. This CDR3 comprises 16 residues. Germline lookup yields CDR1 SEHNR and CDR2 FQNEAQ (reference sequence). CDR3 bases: TGTGCCAGCAGCTCTGGACAGCTGAGCTCCTACAATGAGCAGTTCTTC. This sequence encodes CASSSGQLSSYNEQFF.

The CDR3 loop reads CSVEGRLAQETQYF. Written as DNA, the CDR3 is TGCAGCGTTGAAGGCAGACTAGCCCAAGAGACCCAGTACTTC. The chain has TRBV29-1 and TRBJ2-5; 7 nucleotides align to TRBD2. V gave up 1 base and J gave up 1 base; unmatched junction bases: 3. The germline V gene encodes CDR1 SQVTM and CDR2 ANQGSEA. The CDR3 consists of 14 residues.

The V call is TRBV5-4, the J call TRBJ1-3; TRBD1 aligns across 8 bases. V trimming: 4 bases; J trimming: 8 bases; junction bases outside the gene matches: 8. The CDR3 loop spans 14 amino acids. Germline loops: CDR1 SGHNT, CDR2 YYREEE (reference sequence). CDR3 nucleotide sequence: TGTGCCAGCAGCGATGCCACAGGGGGGCACACCATATATTTT. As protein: CASSDATGGHTIYF. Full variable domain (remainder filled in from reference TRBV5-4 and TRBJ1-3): ETGVTQSPTHLIKTRGQQVTLRCSSQSGHNTVSWYQQALGQGPQFIFQYYREEENGRGNFPPRFSGLQFPNYSSELNVNALELDDSALYLCASSDATGGHTIYFGEGSWLTVV.

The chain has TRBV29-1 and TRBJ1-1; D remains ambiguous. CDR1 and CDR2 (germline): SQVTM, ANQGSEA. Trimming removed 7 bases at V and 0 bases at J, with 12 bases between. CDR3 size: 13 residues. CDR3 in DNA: TGCAGCGCCACGGGGTACATGAACACTGAAGCTTTCTTT. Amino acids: CSATGYMNTEAFF.

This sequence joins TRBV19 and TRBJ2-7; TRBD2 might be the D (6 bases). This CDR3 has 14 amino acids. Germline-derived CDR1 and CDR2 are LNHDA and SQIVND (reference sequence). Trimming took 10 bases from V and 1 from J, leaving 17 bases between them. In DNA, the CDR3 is TGTGCCAATGTAGGGGCGGGATGGTCCTACGAGCAGTACTTC. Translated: CANVGAGWSYEQYF.

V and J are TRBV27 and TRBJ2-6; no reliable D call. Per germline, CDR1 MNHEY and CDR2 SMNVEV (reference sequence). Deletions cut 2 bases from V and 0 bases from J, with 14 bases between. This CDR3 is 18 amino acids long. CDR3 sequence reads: CASSLGLRHSSGANVLTF. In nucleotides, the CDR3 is TGTGCCAGCAGTTTAGGGCTCAGGCACAGCTCTGGGGCCAACGTCCTGACTTTC.

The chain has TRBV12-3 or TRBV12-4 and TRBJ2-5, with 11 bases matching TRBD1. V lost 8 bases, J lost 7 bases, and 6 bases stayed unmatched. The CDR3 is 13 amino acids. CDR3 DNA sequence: TGTGCCAGCGGGGGACAGGGGGTAGCGACCCAGTACTTC. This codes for CASGGQGVATQYF.

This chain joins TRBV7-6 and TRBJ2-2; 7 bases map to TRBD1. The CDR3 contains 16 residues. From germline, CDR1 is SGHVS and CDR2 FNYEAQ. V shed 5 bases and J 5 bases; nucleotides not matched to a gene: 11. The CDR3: CASSPGAARGTGELFF. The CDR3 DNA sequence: TGTGCCAGCAGCCCTGGGGCCGCCAGGGGGACCGGGGAGCTGTTTTTT.

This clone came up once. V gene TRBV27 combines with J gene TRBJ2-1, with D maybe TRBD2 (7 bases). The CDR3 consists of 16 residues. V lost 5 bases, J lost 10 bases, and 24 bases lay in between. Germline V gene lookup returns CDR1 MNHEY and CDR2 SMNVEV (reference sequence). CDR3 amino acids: CASSPRLWEGVGEQFF. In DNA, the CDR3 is TGTGCCAGCAGTCCACGACTGTGGGAGGGGGTAGGGGAGCAGTTCTTC.

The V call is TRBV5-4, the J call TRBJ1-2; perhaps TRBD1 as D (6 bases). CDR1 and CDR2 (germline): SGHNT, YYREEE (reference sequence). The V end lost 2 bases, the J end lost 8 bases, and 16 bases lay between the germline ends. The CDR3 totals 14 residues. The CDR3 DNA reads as TGTGCCAGCAGCTTCGACGGGCAGGGGCAGGGCTACACCTTC. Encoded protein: CASSFDGQGQGYTF. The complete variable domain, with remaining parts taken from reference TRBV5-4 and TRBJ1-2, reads ETGVTQSPTHLIKTRGQQVTLRCSSQSGHNTVSWYQQALGQGPQFIFQYYREEENGRGNFPPRFSGLQFPNYSSELNVNALELDDSALYLCASSFDGQGQGYTFGSGTRLTVV.

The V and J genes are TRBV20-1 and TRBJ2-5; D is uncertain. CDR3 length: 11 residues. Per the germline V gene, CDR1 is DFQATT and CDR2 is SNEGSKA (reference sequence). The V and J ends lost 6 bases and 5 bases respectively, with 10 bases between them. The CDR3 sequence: CSAHLRETQYF. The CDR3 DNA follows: TGCAGTGCCCACCTCCGGGAGACCCAGTACTTC.

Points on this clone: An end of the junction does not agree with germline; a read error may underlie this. CDR3 nucleotide sequence: TGTGCCACTAGTCCCGGGACAGGGAACTATGGCTACACCTTC. Encoded protein: CATSPGTGNYGYTF. This sequence joins TRBV19 and TRBJ1-2; 9 bases are shared with TRBD1. The CDR3 extends over 14 amino acids. CDR1 and CDR2 (germline): LNHDA, SQIVND (reference sequence).